This is a list of T cell receptor beta chains from one sample in a study of radiation and T cells in renal cell carcinoma. Profiling relied on immunoSEQ multiplex PCR, and the TCRdb table lists in-frame clones only, not all of them. The sample contains about 130,000 clones, about four fifths of which appear only once. The sequences come from blood, collected from a patient whose treatment included radiotherapy and nephrectomy. The receptors stem from an older woman with renal cell carcinoma. Both conserved end residues are part of each CDR3. The D gene is left open where the match is weak. Some rows mark clone size as missing; the rest say once, few, many or name a class of expanded clone.

d_call	clone_size	v_call	j_call	cdr3_aa	cdr3_nt
TRBD2	-	TRBV7-3	TRBJ2-3	CASSSGLAGTDTQYF	TGTGCCAGCAGCTCGGGACTAGCGGGCACAGATACGCAGTATTTT
-	-	TRBV7-2	TRBJ1-4	CASSLDRDGRRKLFF	TGTGCCAGCAGCTTAGACCGGGACGGGCGAAGAAAACTGTTTTTT
-	-	TRBV5-4	TRBJ1-4	CASSLYGRAGLFF	TGTGCCAGCAGCTTGTACGGCAGGGCGGGGCTGTTTTTT
TRBD1	once	TRBV28	TRBJ2-7	CASSPRGPDEQYF	TGTGCCAGCAGCCCCAGGGGGCCTGACGAGCAGTACTTC
TRBD2	-	TRBV7-9	TRBJ2-1	CASSLGLAGGGSEQFF	TGTGCCAGCAGCTTAGGACTAGCGGGAGGGGGCAGTGAGCAGTTCTTC
TRBD2	-	TRBV2	TRBJ2-5	CASRGRILAGVETQYF	TGTGCCAGCAGGGGACGGATACTAGCGGGGGTGGAGACCCAGTACTTC
-	-	TRBV9	TRBJ1-5	CASSGTGDQPQHF	TGTGCCAGCAGCGGTACGGGGGATCAGCCCCAGCATTTT
-	-	TRBV6-1	TRBJ1-2	CASSDPDRPVGGYTF	TGTGCCAGCAGTGACCCTGACAGGCCGGTGGGTGGCTACACCTTC
TRBD2	-	TRBV7-2	TRBJ2-3	CASSQGLAGGTQYF	TGTGCCAGCAGCCAGGGACTAGCGGGAGGGACGCAGTATTTT
TRBD1	-	TRBV19	TRBJ1-2	CASSIDAGTAGYTF	TGTGCCAGTAGTATAGACGCCGGGACAGCTGGCTACACCTTC
-	once	TRBV20-1	TRBJ2-7	CSASIYEQYF	TGCAGTGCTAGTATCTACGAGCAGTACTTC
TRBD1	-	TRBV28	TRBJ1-1	CASSSAGGKGAFF	TGTGCCAGCAGTTCGGCAGGGGGCAAAGGAGCTTTCTTT
-	once	TRBV9	TRBJ2-1	CASSVVTGGNLVEQFF	TGTGCCAGCAGCGTAGTTACGGGGGGCAACCTCGTTGAGCAGTTCTTC
TRBD1	-	TRBV10-2	TRBJ1-1	CASRLDRDTEAFF	TGCGCCAGCAGATTAGACAGGGACACTGAAGCTTTCTTT
-	-	TRBV18	TRBJ2-5	CASSTSGHQETQYF	TGTGCCAGCTCCACGTCGGGACACCAAGAGACCCAGTACTTC
TRBD1	-	TRBV6-6	TRBJ2-1	CASSFSGQGGNEQFF	TGTGCCAGCAGTTTTTCGGGACAGGGAGGCAATGAGCAGTTCTTC
TRBD1	-	TRBV4-1	TRBJ2-7	CASSRSRDRGYEQYF	TGCGCCAGCAGTCGAAGCCGGGACAGGGGTTACGAGCAGTACTTC
-	-	TRBV9	TRBJ2-3	CASSVDGLSTDTQYF	TGTGCCAGCAGCGTAGACGGGCTTAGCACAGATACGCAGTATTTT
-	-	TRBV18	TRBJ2-7	CASSPPVAGTYEQYF	TGTGCCAGCTCACCACCGGTTGCGGGAACCTACGAGCAGTACTTC
-	many	TRBV30	TRBJ1-1	CAWINGGRWSEAFF	TGTGCCTGGATCAACGGGGGGAGGTGGAGTGAAGCTTTCTTT
-	-	TRBV19	TRBJ1-5	CASTPGRRNQPQHF	TGTGCCAGTACCCCGGGACGGAGAAATCAGCCCCAGCATTTT